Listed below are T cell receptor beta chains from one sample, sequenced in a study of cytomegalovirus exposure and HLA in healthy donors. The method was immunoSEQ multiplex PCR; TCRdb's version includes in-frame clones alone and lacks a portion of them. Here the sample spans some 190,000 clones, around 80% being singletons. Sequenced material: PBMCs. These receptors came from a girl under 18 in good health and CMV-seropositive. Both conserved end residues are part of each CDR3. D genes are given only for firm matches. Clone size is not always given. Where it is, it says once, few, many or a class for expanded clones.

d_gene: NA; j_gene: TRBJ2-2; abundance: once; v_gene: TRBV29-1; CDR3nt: TGCAGCGTTGAGGGGAGCGGAAGAACGGCGGAGCTGTTTTTT; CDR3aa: CSVEGSGRTAELFF
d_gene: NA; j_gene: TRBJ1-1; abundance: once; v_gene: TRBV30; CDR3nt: TGTGCCTGGAGTACACAGTGGAACACTGAAGCTTTCTTT; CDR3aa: CAWSTQWNTEAFF
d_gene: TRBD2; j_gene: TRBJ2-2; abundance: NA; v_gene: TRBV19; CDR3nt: TGTGCCAGTAGTACGCAGGGGACTAGGGCCGGGGAGCTGTTTTTT; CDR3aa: CASSTQGTRAGELFF
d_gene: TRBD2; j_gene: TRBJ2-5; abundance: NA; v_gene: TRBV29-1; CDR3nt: TGCAGCGTTGAAGATCTTAGGGAGGGAATGGAGACCCAGTACTTC; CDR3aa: CSVEDLREGMETQYF
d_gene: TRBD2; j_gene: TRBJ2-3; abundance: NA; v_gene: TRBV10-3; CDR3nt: TGTGCCATCAGTGCACCCGGGAGGGCGGGAGATACGCAGTATTTT; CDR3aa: CAISAPGRAGDTQYF
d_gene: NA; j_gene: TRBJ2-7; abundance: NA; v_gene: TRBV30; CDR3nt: TGTGCCTGGAGTGGGTCTAGCGCGTACGAGCAGTACTTC; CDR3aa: CAWSGSSAYEQYF
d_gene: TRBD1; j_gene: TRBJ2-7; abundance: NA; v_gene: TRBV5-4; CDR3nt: TGTGCCAGCAGCTTGGAAAGGGGGCCAAACGAGCAGTACTTC; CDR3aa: CASSLERGPNEQYF
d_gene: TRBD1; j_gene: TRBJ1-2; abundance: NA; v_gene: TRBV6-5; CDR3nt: TGTGCCAGCAGTTACTCTCATACAGGGGGAAGGAGGGGCTACACCTTC; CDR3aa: CASSYSHTGGRRGYTF
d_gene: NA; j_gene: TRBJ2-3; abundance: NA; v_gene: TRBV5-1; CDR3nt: TGCGCCAGCAGCCCCCGCCCGGGAGAGCCCGTTAGCACAGATACGCAGTATTTT; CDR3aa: CASSPRPGEPVSTDTQYF
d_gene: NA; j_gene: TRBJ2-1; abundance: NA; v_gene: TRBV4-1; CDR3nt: TGCGCCAGCAGCCAATCCTCCGACAGGTGGTGGGAGCAGTTCTTC; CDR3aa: CASSQSSDRWWEQFF
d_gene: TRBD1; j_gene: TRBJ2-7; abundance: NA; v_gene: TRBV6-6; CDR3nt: TGTGCCAGCAGTTACGCGACCGGGACAGGGGGCTACGAGCAGTACTTC; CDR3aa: CASSYATGTGGYEQYF
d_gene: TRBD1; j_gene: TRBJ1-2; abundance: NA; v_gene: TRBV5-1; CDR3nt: TGCGCCAGCAGCCCAGGACAGGGGTCAAGTGGCTACACCTTC; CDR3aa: CASSPGQGSSGYTF
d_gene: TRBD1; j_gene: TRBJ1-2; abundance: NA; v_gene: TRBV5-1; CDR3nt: TGCGCCAGCAGCAGGACAGGATCTAACTATGGCTACACCTTC; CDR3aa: CASSRTGSNYGYTF
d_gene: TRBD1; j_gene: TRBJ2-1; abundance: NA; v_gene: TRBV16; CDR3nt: TGTGCCAGCAGCCGAATTGACAGGGGACACAATGAGCAGTTCTTC; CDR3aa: CASSRIDRGHNEQFF
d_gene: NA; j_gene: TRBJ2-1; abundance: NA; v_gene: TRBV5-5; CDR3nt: TGTGCCAGCAGCCCTGGTGAGGCAGAGCAGTTCTTC; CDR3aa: CASSPGEAEQFF
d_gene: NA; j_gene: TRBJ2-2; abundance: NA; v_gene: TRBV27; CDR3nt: TGTGCCAGCAGTTTAAGTTGGTCGGGAGTGGACACCGGGGAGCTGTTTTTT; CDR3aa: CASSLSWSGVDTGELFF
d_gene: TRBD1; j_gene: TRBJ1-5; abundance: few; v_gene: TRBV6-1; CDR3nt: TGTGCCAGCAGTGCGATCAGGACAGGGCTAGGCAATCAGCCCCAGCATTTT; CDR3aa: CASSAIRTGLGNQPQHF